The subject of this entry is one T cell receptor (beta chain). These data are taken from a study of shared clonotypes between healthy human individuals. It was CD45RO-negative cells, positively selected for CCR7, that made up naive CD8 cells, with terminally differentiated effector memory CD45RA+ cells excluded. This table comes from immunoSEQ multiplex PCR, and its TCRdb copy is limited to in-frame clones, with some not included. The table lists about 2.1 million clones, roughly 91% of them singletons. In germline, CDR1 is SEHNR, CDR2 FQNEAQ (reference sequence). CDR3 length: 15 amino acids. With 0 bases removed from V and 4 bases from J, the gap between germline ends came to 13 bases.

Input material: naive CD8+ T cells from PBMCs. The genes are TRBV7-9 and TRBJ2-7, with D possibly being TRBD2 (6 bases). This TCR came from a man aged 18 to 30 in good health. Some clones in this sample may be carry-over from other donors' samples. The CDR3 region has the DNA TGTGCCAGCAGCTTAGCTGGGGCAGGGAGGTACGAGCAGTACTTC. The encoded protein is CASSLAGAGRYEQYF.